These 8 T cell receptor beta chains were sequenced from one sample in a study of blood T cell repertoires in COVID-19. Sequenced by immunoSEQ multiplex PCR; TCRdb stores in-frame clones only, minus some. This sample carries 100,000 to 150,000 clones, 85% of them seen once, and the ten largest clones take 25% to 30%. Sequencing input: peripheral blood. The receptors come from a woman of 80 years or more with acute or convalescent COVID-19.

This clone has a handful of counts. V gene TRBV19 combines with J gene TRBJ1-6, with D unclear. V dropped 7 bases and J dropped 8 bases, with 9 bases sitting between them. The CDR3 contains 12 residues. In germline, CDR1 is LNHDA, CDR2 SQIVND (reference sequence). CDR3 amino acids: CASTEEDSPLHF. Written as DNA, the CDR3 is TGTGCCAGTACCGAAGAGGATTCACCCCTCCACTTT.

The V gene is TRBV19, the J gene TRBJ1-2; 9 positions match TRBD1. V shed 4 bases and J 6 bases; nucleotides not matched to a gene: 12. Germline-derived CDR1 and CDR2 are LNHDA and SQIVND (reference sequence). The CDR3 is 16 residues long. The CDR3 reads CASSTTIFGQGNGYTF. For the CDR3, the DNA is TGTGCCAGTAGTACAACAATTTTCGGACAGGGGAATGGCTACACCTTC.

The chain couples TRBV10-1 to TRBJ1-6; TRBD1 matches at 9 bases. The germline V gene encodes CDR1 WNHNN and CDR2 SYGVQD (reference sequence). CDR3 size: 13 residues. Trimming removed 2 bases from V and 12 bases from J; junction bases left unmatched: 2. CDR3 sequence (DNA): TGCGCCAGCAGTGAGGGACAGGGGCTACCCCTCCACTTT. Protein product: CASSEGQGLPLHF.

The chain uses TRBV4-1 and TRBJ1-2; TRBD1 aligns across 8 bases. The CDR3 is 14 residues long. Losses at the gene ends were 0 bases for V and 7 bases for J; bases not matched to a gene: 4. From germline, CDR1 is MGHRA and CDR2 YSYEKL. The CDR3 nucleotides read TGCGCCAGCAGCCAAGAAGGACAGGGATTTGGCTACACCTTC. As protein: CASSQEGQGFGYTF.

The chain employs TRBV27 and TRBJ1-1; D is ambiguous. This CDR3 is built from 14 residues. Germline lookup yields CDR1 MNHEY and CDR2 SMNVEV (reference sequence). Trimming left V 3 bases short and J 1 base short, with 9 bases between. CDR3 coding DNA: TGTGCCAGCAGTTTCAGGAGCGGGAACACTGAAGCTTTCTTT. It codes for CASSFRSGNTEAFF.

This chain links TRBV3-1 (or the pseudogene TRBV3-2) with TRBJ1-6, with D maybe TRBD1 (5 bases). The CDR3 loop spans 18 amino acids. CDR1 is LGHDT and CDR2 is YNNKEL in the germline V gene (reference sequence). V lost 1 base to trimming and J lost 10 bases, with 23 bases between them. The DNA for the CDR3 is TGTGCCAGCAGCCAAGGTACCGTGCAAGGAGGGGTAAACTCACCCCTCCACTTT. Its translation is CASSQGTVQGGVNSPLHF.

The gene calls are TRBV27 and TRBJ1-1, with TRBD1 as a possible D gene (6 bases). V lost 4 bases to trimming and J lost 0 bases, with 12 bases between them. Germline CDR1 reads MNHEY; CDR2 reads SMNVEV (reference sequence). The CDR3 totals 15 residues. The CDR3 nucleotides are TGTGCCAGCAGTTCACAGGGAGGGGTGAACACTGAAGCTTTCTTT. Translating gives CASSSQGGVNTEAFF.

V usage is TRBV11-2 and J usage is TRBJ1-1; D might be TRBD1 (6 bases). CDR1 and CDR2 (germline): SGHAT, FQNNGV. The CDR3 loop spans 13 amino acids. Deletions cut 1 base from V and 5 bases from J, with 8 bases between. CDR3 nucleotides: TGTGCCAGCAGCTTAGTACAGGGTACTGAAGCTTTCTTT. This gives the protein CASSLVQGTEAFF.